This T cell receptor (beta chain) was sequenced in a study of PD-1 and CTLA-4 blockade in melanoma. Assay: immunoSEQ multiplex PCR; the TCRdb copy retains only in-frame clones and omits some. Of around 21,000 clones listed, approximately 89% are singletons. This CDR3 region has 13 residues. From germline, CDR1 is SGHTA and CDR2 FQGNSA. V lost 2 bases, J lost 4 bases, and 6 bases lay in between. The chain has TRBV7-2 and TRBJ2-1; D uncertain. The receptor comes from a human donor with melanoma. The material sequenced was CD8+ T cells from peripheral blood, taken before anti-PD-1 treatment. This CDR3 is CASSLTAYNEQFF. The CDR3, as DNA: TGTGCCAGCAGCTTAACGGCGTACAATGAGCAGTTCTTC.